This TCR beta chain appears in the sequencing data of a study of CD8 T cells in Susac syndrome. With random hexamers, 0.5 to 1 ug RNA was reverse transcribed. immunoSEQ multiplex PCR amplified TCR beta CDR3 across 54 Vbeta, 13 Jbeta. TCRdb recomputed calls from the immunoSEQ multiplex PCR reads with MiXCR, one row per CDR3 protein. The sample has 200,000 to 250,000 distinct CDR3 sequences; about 95% are singletons. V gave up 3 bases and J gave up 2 bases; unmatched junction bases: 3. CDR1 is LNHDA, CDR2 SQIVND, per germline (reference sequence). This CDR3 has 14 amino acids. CD8+ and CD4+ T cells circulating in blood were sequenced for TCR beta. Control patients had untreated stable or active relapsing-remitting multiple sclerosis by revised McDonald criteria.

Sequencing used CD4+ T cells from PBMCs. The chain couples TRBV19 to TRBJ1-2; 7 bases fit TRBD1. This TCR was recovered from a human donor with multiple sclerosis. The CDR3 sequence is CASSIGTANYGYTF. Here the CDR3 DNA reads TGTGCCAGTAGTATCGGGACAGCAAACTATGGCTACACCTTC.